This entry lists 14 T cell receptor beta chains sequenced from one sample in a study of T cell repertoires in aging, cancer and after chemotherapy. TCR beta rearrangements were amplified from peripheral blood genomic DNA. Rearranged V-D-J TRB sequences were amplified with a mixed TRB-A/B primer pool. TCRdb processed the multiplex PCR reads anew with MiXCR; each CDR3 protein has one entry. Of 10,000 to 13,000 distinct CDR3 sequences listed, about 31% are singletons. The specimen sequenced was blood. The receptors stem from a human donor in good health.

This chain links TRBV12-3 or TRBV12-4 with TRBJ2-1, with TRBD2 identical over 7 bases. This CDR3 is built from 20 residues. With V trimmed by 5 bases and J by 5 bases, 24 bases remained unmatched. The CDR3 DNA reads TGTGCCAGCAGTGGGCTAAGGGCCAGCGGGGCAATTCTGGTGGACAATGAGCAGTTCTTC. Its translation: CASSGLRASGAILVDNEQFF.

The rearrangement links TRBV19 to TRBJ2-3; D unclear. This CDR3 comprises 15 residues. Germline lookup yields CDR1 LNHDA and CDR2 SQIVND (reference sequence). V was clipped by 1 base and J by 0 bases, with 8 bases between them. The CDR3 reads CASSIVPPSTDTQYF. As DNA, the CDR3 is TGTGCCAGTAGTATAGTGCCGCCGAGCACAGATACGCAGTATTTT.

The V and J genes are TRBV15 and TRBJ1-4, with D possibly being TRBD1 (6 bases). The CDR3 consists of 16 residues. Germline V gene data show CDR1 as LNHNV and CDR2 as YYDKDF (reference sequence). V lost 0 bases to trimming and J lost 8 bases, with 16 bases between them. The chain's CDR3 is CATSREVGGLREKLFF. The CDR3 coding sequence is TGTGCCACCAGCAGAGAGGTTGGGGGGCTAAGGGAAAAACTGTTTTTT.

V is TRBV11-1 and J is TRBJ1-1, with TRBD1 as a possible D gene (5 bases). The CDR3 sequence is 13 residues long. The germline CDR1 and CDR2 sequences are SGHAT and FQDESV (reference sequence). Trimming took 7 bases from V and 4 from J, leaving 13 bases between them. The CDR3 loop reads CASKAGQGTEAFF. DNA of the CDR3: TGTGCCAGCAAGGCAGGGCAGGGCACTGAAGCTTTCTTT.

The V call is TRBV28, the J call TRBJ2-3, with 12 positions matching TRBD2. The CDR3 contains 17 residues. Germline lookup yields CDR1 MDHEN and CDR2 SYDVKM. J was trimmed by 2 bases and V by 0 bases; bases with no gene match: 3. DNA of the CDR3: TGTGCCAGCAGTTTATGGACTAGCGGGGGACTCACAGATACGCAGTATTTT. It encodes CASSLWTSGGLTDTQYF.

This clonotype was counted between two and nine times. This chain uses TRBV5-5 with TRBJ2-5; D is undetermined. The CDR3 has 14 residues. CDR1 is SGHKS, CDR2 YYEKEE, per germline (reference sequence). Trimming shortened V by 2 bases and J by 3 bases, and 11 bases separated the two germline ends. The DNA of the CDR3 is TGTGCCAGCAGCTTTCAAGTGGCAGAAGAGACCCAGTACTTC. Translating it yields CASSFQVAEETQYF.

In this sample, this clonotype turned up a few times. The chain carries TRBV12-3 or TRBV12-4 and TRBJ2-7, with 8 bases aligning to TRBD1. This CDR3 contains 19 residues. The trim removed 2 bases at V and 1 base at J, leaving 16 bases unmatched. DNA of the CDR3: TGTGCCAGCAGTTTAATTGCTTGGCTTCCGGGACAGGAATCCTACGAGCAGTACTTC. This gives the protein CASSLIAWLPGQESYEQYF.

This clonotype came up a few times. The J gene is TRBJ2-5, the V gene TRBV18; D is unclear. Trimming removed 1 base from V and 1 base from J, with 10 bases in between. Looked up from germline, CDR1 is KGHSH and CDR2 is LQKENI. This CDR3 is 15 amino acids long. The DNA for the CDR3 is TGTGCCAGCTCACCACAAGGGCCGTCCCAAGAGACCCAGTACTTC. Its translation: CASSPQGPSQETQYF.

Here the CDR3 reads CASSLNRQGREFF. The DNA of the CDR3 is TGTGCCAGCAGTTTAAACCGACAGGGCCGGGAGTTCTTC. V gene TRBV28 combines with J gene TRBJ2-1, with 7 bases matching TRBD1. Trimming at V came to 2 bases and at J to 14 bases, leaving 9 bases not matched to a gene. The CDR3 totals 13 residues. CDR1 is MDHEN, CDR2 SYDVKM, per germline.

This clonotype is categorized as medium-sized. The chain combines TRBV15 with TRBJ1-5; TRBD1 agrees at 8 bases. Germline loops: CDR1 LNHNV, CDR2 YYDKDF (reference sequence). Unmatched junction bases numbered 3, after V lost 3 bases and J lost 5 bases. The CDR3 length is 14 residues. The DNA for the CDR3 is TGTGCCACCAGCAGGGGACAGGTGGATCAGCCCCAGCATTTT. Translation: CATSRGQVDQPQHF.

The CDR3, as DNA: TGTGCCAGTATTGGGATACTGGACAGGGCGGGCTACACCTTC. This codes for CASIGILDRAGYTF. The gene calls are TRBV19 and TRBJ1-2, with 8 bases fitting TRBD1. Losses at the gene ends were 7 bases for V and 8 bases for J; bases not matched to a gene: 12. The CDR3 has 14 amino acids. Germline values: CDR1 LNHDA, CDR2 SQIVND (reference sequence).

This sequence joins TRBV28 and TRBJ2-5; 9 nucleotides match TRBD1. Per germline, CDR1 MDHEN and CDR2 SYDVKM. The CDR3 extends over 15 amino acids. V shed 3 bases, J shed 5 bases, and the junction held 7 bases outside the gene matches. The CDR3 is CASSLAGQGGETQYF. The CDR3 region has the DNA TGTGCCAGCAGTTTGGCGGGACAGGGAGGGGAGACCCAGTACTTC.

The V and J genes are TRBV5-1 and TRBJ1-1; 9 nucleotides line up with TRBD1. This CDR3 is built from 15 residues. Trimming at V came to 3 bases and at J to 1 base, leaving 4 bases not matched to a gene. CDR1 and CDR2 (germline): SGHRS, YFSETQ. Here the CDR3 DNA reads TGCGCCAGCAGCTGGTGGACAGGGGCGAACACTGAAGCTTTCTTT. Amino acid sequence: CASSWWTGANTEAFF.

CDR3 coding DNA: TGTGCCAGCAGTTTTCTGCGGGAGTCCACAGATACGCAGTATTTT. It is translated as CASSFLRESTDTQYF. The chain joins TRBV12-3 or TRBV12-4 to TRBJ2-3; 7 positions match TRBD2. This CDR3 contains 15 residues. J was trimmed by 2 bases and V by 3 bases; bases with no gene match: 5.